Here is one T cell receptor (beta chain) with its context. Measured with immunoSEQ multiplex PCR; TCRdb has only the in-frame clones, and not every one. The sample has about 63,000 clones; 70% to 80% are singletons. This CDR3 spans 17 amino acids. The V end lost 0 bases, the J end lost 2 bases, and 17 bases lay between the germline ends. Germline lookup yields CDR1 LNHNV and CDR2 YYDKDF (reference sequence). The record originates from a study of blood T cell repertoires in COVID-19. This sequence was found in a woman older than 75 with acute or convalescent COVID-19. The specimen sequenced was peripheral blood. The chain recombines TRBV15 with TRBJ2-7; TRBD1 might be the D (6 bases). The CDR3 DNA reads TGTGCCACCAGCAGAGATTTTGGGGGCCGTAACACCTACGAGCAGTACTTC. It is translated as CATSRDFGGRNTYEQYF.